Below, 11 T cell receptor beta chains from the same sample are listed, as sequenced in a study of blood T cell repertoires in COVID-19. TCRdb's table, derived via immunoSEQ multiplex PCR, lists solely in-frame clones and lacks some. The repertoire includes about 110,000 clones, approximately 83% of them detected once, and about 3.8% sits in the top ten. The material sequenced was peripheral blood. These receptors were obtained from a woman aged 70 to 79 with acute or convalescent COVID-19.

The V gene is TRBV10-3, the J gene TRBJ2-4; 14 bases fit TRBD2. Per the germline V gene, CDR1 is ENHRY and CDR2 is SYGVKD. Trimming at V came to 0 bases and at J to 0 bases, leaving 4 bases not matched to a gene. The CDR3 is made up of 19 amino acids. CDR3 region: CAISESGTSGGLAKNIQYF. The CDR3 nucleotides are TGTGCCATCAGTGAGTCAGGGACTAGCGGGGGCCTAGCCAAAAACATTCAGTACTTC.

The V call is TRBV28, the J call TRBJ1-4; 8 bases match TRBD1. The CDR3 covers 15 residues. Germline trimming cut 5 bases from V and 8 bases from J; bases unmatched to any gene: 10. Germline V gene lookup returns CDR1 MDHEN and CDR2 SYDVKM. The CDR3 DNA is TGTGCCAGCAGTCCTGCGGGACAGGCCTCCGAAAAACTGTTTTTT. Amino acid sequence: CASSPAGQASEKLFF. The whole variable domain, remainder taken from reference TRBV28 and TRBJ1-4, is DVKVTQSSRYLVKRTGEKVFLECVQDMDHENMFWYRQDPGLGLRLIYFSYDVKMKEKGDIPEGYSVSREKKERFSLILESASTNQTSMYLCASSPAGQASEKLFFGSGTQLSVL.

In DNA form, the CDR3 reads TGTGCCTGGAGCCCCGGGACTTACGAGCAGTACTTC. As protein: CAWSPGTYEQYF. The genes are TRBV30 and TRBJ2-7, with D possibly matching TRBD2 (6 bases). The germline V gene encodes CDR1 GTSNPN and CDR2 SVGIG (reference sequence). The V and J ends lost 3 bases and 4 bases respectively, with 10 bases between them. The CDR3 runs to 12 residues.

The chain recombines TRBV2 with TRBJ2-7; D possibly corresponds to TRBD1 (6 bases). CDR1 and CDR2 (germline): SNHLY, FYNNEI. V was shortened by 2 bases and J by 2 bases, with 10 bases between the two germline ends. The CDR3 extends over 14 amino acids. The CDR3 is CASSEQGQAYEQYF. CDR3 sequence (DNA): TGTGCCAGCAGTGAACAGGGACAAGCCTACGAGCAGTACTTC.

The V call is TRBV5-5, the J call TRBJ1-1; 7 bases map to TRBD1. Per germline, CDR1 SGHKS and CDR2 YYEKEE (reference sequence). This CDR3 contains 14 residues. The junction had 3 bases not matched to a gene; V was cut back by 4 bases and J by 0 bases. The DNA for the CDR3 is TGTGCCAGCAGCACGGGACAGATGAACACTGAAGCTTTCTTT. Amino acids: CASSTGQMNTEAFF.

The table lists this clone with a count of one. The chain joins TRBV5-1 to TRBJ2-1; 9 bases map to TRBD2. The CDR3 has 14 amino acids. V shed 0 bases, J shed 8 bases, and the junction held 3 bases outside the gene matches. Germline V gene sequence: CDR1 SGHRS, CDR2 YFSETQ. The DNA for the CDR3 is TGCGCCAGCAGCTTGGTGCGGGAGGGCGATGAGCAGTTCTTC. Translating it yields CASSLVREGDEQFF.

The chain links TRBV6-1 to TRBJ2-1; D not certain. Germline lookup yields CDR1 MNHNS and CDR2 SASEGT. V lost 2 bases and J 7 bases, leaving 6 bases between the germline ends. CDR3 size: 12 residues. CDR3 sequence (DNA): TGTGCCAGCAGTGAATACCGGAATGAGCAGTTCTTC. It yields the protein CASSEYRNEQFF.

The rearrangement joins TRBV5-4 to TRBJ2-6; the match to TRBD1 covers 9 bases. CDR3 length: 18 residues. The germline CDR1 and CDR2 sequences are SGHNT and YYREEE (reference sequence). Losses at the gene ends were 4 bases for V and 2 bases for J; bases not matched to a gene: 10. The CDR3 coding sequence is TGTGCCAGCAGCGTAACCGGGACAGGGTTGACTGGGGCCAACGTCCTGACTTTC. Translation: CASSVTGTGLTGANVLTF.

This chain connects TRBV6-5 to TRBJ1-2; D is ambiguous. CDR3 length equals 11 residues. In germline, CDR1 is MNHEY, CDR2 SVGAGI. Trimming pared 10 bases from V and 0 bases from J, leaving 6 bases between. In DNA form, the CDR3 reads TGTGCCACACGGGCTAACTATGGCTACACCTTC. Its protein is CATRANYGYTF.

V gene TRBV7-3 combines with J gene TRBJ2-4; a possible D gene is TRBD2 (7 bases). The CDR3 runs 15 residues. The ends were cut back, 4 bases at V and 9 bases at J, with 19 bases in the middle. Germline V gene data show CDR1 as SGHTA and CDR2 as FQGTGA. CDR3 sequence: CASSSAGTQRGIQYF. The CDR3 DNA reads TGTGCCAGCAGCTCCGCCGGGACACAGCGGGGCATTCAGTACTTC.

This clone was counted a single time. Different DNA sequences within this sample yield the same CDR3. The rearrangement uses TRBV9 and TRBJ1-5; TRBD1 matches at 7 bases. Unmatched junction bases numbered 4, after V lost 0 bases and J lost 7 bases. The CDR3 runs to 14 residues. Germline CDR1 SGDLS, CDR2 YYNGEE. This CDR3 reads CASSVEGAGQPQHF. The CDR3 DNA follows: TGTGCCAGCAGCGTAGAGGGGGCGGGGCAGCCCCAGCATTTT.